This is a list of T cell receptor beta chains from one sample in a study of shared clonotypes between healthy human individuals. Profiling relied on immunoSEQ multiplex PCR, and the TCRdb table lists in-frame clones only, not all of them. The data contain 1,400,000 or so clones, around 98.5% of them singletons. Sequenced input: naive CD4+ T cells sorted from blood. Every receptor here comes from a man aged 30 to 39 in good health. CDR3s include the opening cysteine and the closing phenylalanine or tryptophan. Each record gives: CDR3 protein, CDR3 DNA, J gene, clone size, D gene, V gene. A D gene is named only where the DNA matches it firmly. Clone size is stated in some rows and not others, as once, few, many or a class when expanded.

CASSRQLDTEAFF TGTGCCAGCAGCCGCCAATTGGACACTGAAGCTTTCTTT TRBJ1-1 - - TRBV14
CATAAVQDTFTDTQYF TGTGCCACAGCTGCCGTTCAGGACACCTTCACAGATACGCAGTATTTT TRBJ2-3 - - TRBV5-8
CSVEVSVQQFF TGCAGCGTTGAAGTCTCGGTCCAGCAGTTCTTC TRBJ2-1 - - TRBV29-1
CASSLRLAGGPSYEQYF TGTGCCAGCAGCTTACGACTAGCGGGAGGGCCTTCCTACGAGCAGTACTTC TRBJ2-7 - TRBD2 TRBV7-2
CASSSSGRGNYEQYF TGTGCCAGCTCCTCTAGCGGGAGGGGAAACTACGAGCAGTACTTC TRBJ2-7 - TRBD2 TRBV6-1
CASSMGQATLYEQYF TGTGCCAGCAGCATGGGACAGGCGACCCTCTACGAGCAGTACTTC TRBJ2-7 - TRBD1 TRBV5-8
CASSQAKVPYEQYF TGTGCCAGCAGCCAAGCCAAGGTCCCCTACGAGCAGTACTTC TRBJ2-7 - - TRBV14
CASIRSGRSRPTDTQYF TGTGCCAGCATCCGTAGCGGGAGGTCCCGTCCCACAGATACGCAGTATTTT TRBJ2-3 once TRBD2 TRBV7-2
CASSSPTGSSGNTIYF TGTGCCAGCAGTTCCCCAACAGGGTCCTCCGGAAACACCATATATTTT TRBJ1-3 - - TRBV27
CASKIKGGFNQPQHF TGTGCCAGCAAGATTAAAGGGGGTTTCAATCAGCCCCAGCATTTT TRBJ1-5 - - TRBV27
CASSIAYSYEQYF TGTGCCAGTAGTATAGCTTATTCCTACGAGCAGTACTTC TRBJ2-7 - - TRBV19
CASSLLSGITGNTIYF TGTGCCAGCAGCTTACTGTCGGGCATTACTGGAAACACCATATATTTT TRBJ1-3 - - TRBV5-5
CASSGLAPNSSYNEQFF TGTGCTAGTTCGGGACTAGCGCCCAACAGCTCCTACAATGAGCAGTTCTTC TRBJ2-1 once TRBD2 TRBV12-5
CASSSGQGNTIYF TGTGCCAGCAGCAGCGGACAGGGGAACACCATATATTTT TRBJ1-3 - TRBD1 TRBV6-1
CASSYSRISETQYF TGTGCCAGCAGTTACTCTAGAATTTCGGAGACCCAGTACTTC TRBJ2-5 - - TRBV6-5
CASSVPRGAGNTIYF TGCGCCAGCAGCGTACCTAGGGGAGCTGGAAACACCATATATTTT TRBJ1-3 - - TRBV5-1